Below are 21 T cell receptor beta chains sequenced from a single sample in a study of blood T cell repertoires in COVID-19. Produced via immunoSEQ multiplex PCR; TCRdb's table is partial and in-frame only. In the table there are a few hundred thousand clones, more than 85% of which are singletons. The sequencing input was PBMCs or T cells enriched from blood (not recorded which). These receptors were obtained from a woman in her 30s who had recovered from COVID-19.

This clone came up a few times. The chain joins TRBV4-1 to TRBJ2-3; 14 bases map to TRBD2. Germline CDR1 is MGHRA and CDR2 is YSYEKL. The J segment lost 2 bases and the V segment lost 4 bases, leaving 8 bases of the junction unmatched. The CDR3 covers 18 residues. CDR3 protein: CASSRGTSGSRYTDTQYF. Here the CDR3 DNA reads TGCGCCAGCAGCCGGGGGACTAGCGGGAGCCGCTACACAGATACGCAGTATTTT.

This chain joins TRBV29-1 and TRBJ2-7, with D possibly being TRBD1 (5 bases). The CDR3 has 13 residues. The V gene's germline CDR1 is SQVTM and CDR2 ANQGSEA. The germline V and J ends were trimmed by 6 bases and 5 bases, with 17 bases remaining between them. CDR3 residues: CSVTGLVENEQYF. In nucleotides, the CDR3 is TGCAGCGTAACAGGTCTCGTCGAGAACGAGCAGTACTTC.

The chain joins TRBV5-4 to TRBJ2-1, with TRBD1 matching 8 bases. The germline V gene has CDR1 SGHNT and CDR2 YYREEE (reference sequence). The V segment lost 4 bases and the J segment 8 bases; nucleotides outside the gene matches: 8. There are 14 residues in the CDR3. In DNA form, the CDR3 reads TGTGCCAGCAGCACCCGGACAGGGTTCGATGAGCAGTTCTTC. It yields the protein CASSTRTGFDEQFF.

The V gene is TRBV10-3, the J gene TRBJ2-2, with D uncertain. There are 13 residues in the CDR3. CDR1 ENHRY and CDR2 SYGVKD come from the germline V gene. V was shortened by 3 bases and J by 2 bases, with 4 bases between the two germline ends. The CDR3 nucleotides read TGTGCCATCAGTGAAACAAACACCGGGGAGCTGTTTTTT. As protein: CAISETNTGELFF.

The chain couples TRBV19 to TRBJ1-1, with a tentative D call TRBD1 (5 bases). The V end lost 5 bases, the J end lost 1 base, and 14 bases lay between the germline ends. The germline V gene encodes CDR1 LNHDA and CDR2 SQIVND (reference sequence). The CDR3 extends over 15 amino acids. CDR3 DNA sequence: TGTGCCAGTAGTCCAGTTGGGGGGTCGAACACTGAAGCTTTCTTT. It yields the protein CASSPVGGSNTEAFF. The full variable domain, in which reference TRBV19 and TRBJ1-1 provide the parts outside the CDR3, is DGGITQSPKYLFRKEGQNVTLSCEQNLNHDAMYWYRQDPGQGLRLIYYSQIVNDFQKGDIAEGYSVSREKKESFPLTVTSAQKNPTAFYLCASSPVGGSNTEAFFGQGTRLTVV.

The CDR3 nucleotides read TGTGCCAGCAGCCCCTATGACGGGAACTATGGCTACACCTTC. Translating it yields CASSPYDGNYGYTF. The chain has TRBV7-3 and TRBJ1-2; D remains ambiguous. Between the trimmed V and J ends, which lost 5 bases and 2 bases, there was a span of 12 bases. The CDR3 is 14 residues long. From germline, CDR1 is SGHTA and CDR2 FQGTGA. Drawing the rest from reference TRBV7-3 and TRBJ1-2, the complete variable domain is GAGVSQTPSNKVTEKGKYVELRCDPISGHTALYWYRQSLGQGPEFLIYFQGTGAADDSGLPNDRFFAVRPEGSVSTLKIQRTERGDSAVYLCASSPYDGNYGYTFGSGTRLTVV.

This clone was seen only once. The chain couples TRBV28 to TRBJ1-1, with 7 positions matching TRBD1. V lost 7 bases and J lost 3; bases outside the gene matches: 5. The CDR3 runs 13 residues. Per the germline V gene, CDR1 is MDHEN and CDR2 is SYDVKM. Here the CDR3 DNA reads TGTGCCAGCACCCGGGACAGTTACACTGAAGCTTTCTTT. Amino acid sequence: CASTRDSYTEAFF.

As DNA, the CDR3 is TGTGCCAGCCTCTCGGGATTCAACGAGCAGTACTTC. Protein sequence: CASLSGFNEQYF. V gene TRBV6-5 combines with J gene TRBJ2-7; possibly TRBD2 for D (5 bases). In germline, CDR1 is MNHEY, CDR2 SVGAGI. The CDR3 totals 12 residues. Between the trimmed V and J ends, which lost 8 bases and 5 bases, there was a span of 13 bases.

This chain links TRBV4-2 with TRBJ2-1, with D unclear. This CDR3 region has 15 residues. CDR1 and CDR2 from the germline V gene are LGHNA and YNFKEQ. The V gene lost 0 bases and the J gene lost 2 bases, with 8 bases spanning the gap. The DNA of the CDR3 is TGTGCCAGCAGCCAAGAAAGAGCGCCCTACAATGAGCAGTTCTTC. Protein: CASSQERAPYNEQFF.

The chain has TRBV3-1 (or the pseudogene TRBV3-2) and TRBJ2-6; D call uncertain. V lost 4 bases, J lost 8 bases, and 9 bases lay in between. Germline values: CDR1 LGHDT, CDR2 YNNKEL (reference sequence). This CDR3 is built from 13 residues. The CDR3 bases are TGTGCCAGCAGCCCGACTGGTACCAACGTCCTGACTTTC. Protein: CASSPTGTNVLTF.

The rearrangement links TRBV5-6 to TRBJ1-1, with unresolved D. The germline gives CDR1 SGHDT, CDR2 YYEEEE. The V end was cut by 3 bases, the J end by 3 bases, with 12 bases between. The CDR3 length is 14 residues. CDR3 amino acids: CASSWRFGDTEAFF. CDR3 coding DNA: TGTGCCAGCAGCTGGAGGTTTGGGGACACTGAAGCTTTCTTT.

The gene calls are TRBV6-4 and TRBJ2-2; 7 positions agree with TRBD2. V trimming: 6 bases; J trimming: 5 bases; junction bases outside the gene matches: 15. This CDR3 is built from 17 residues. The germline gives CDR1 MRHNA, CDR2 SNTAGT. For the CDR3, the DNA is TGTGCCAGCAGCGCCTCCCTCAGCGGGACGGGAACCGGGGAGCTGTTTTTT. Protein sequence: CASSASLSGTGTGELFF.

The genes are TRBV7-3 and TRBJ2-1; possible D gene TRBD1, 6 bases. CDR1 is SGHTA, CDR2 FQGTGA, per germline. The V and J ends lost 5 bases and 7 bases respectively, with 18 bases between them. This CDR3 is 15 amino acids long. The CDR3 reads CASSPTGRGTNEQFF. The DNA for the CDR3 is TGTGCCAGCAGCCCAACAGGGAGAGGTACAAATGAGCAGTTCTTC.

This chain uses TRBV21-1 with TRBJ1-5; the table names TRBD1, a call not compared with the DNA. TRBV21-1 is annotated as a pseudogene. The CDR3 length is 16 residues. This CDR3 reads CASSPTQQSSNQPQHF. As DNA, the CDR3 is TGTGCCAGCAGCCCAACCCAACAGTCTAGCAATCAGCCCCAGCATTTT.

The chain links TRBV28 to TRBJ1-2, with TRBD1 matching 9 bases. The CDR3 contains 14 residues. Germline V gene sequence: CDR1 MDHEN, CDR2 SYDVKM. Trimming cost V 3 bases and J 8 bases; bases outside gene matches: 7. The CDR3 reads CASSFQDRGRGYTF. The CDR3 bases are TGTGCCAGCAGTTTTCAGGACAGGGGCCGAGGCTACACCTTC.

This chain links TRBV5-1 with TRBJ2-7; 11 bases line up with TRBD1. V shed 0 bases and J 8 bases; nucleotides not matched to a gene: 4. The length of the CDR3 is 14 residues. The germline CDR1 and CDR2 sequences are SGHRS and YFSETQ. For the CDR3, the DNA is TGCGCCAGCAGCTTGGCCGGGACAGGGGGGCAGCAGTACTTC. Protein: CASSLAGTGGQQYF.

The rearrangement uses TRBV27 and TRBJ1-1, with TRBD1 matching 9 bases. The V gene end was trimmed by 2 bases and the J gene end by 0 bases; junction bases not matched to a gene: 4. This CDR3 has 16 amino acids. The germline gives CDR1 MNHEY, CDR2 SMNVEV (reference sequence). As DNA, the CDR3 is TGTGCCAGCAGTTTAACAGGGGGCGAGGTGAACACTGAAGCTTTCTTT. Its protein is CASSLTGGEVNTEAFF.

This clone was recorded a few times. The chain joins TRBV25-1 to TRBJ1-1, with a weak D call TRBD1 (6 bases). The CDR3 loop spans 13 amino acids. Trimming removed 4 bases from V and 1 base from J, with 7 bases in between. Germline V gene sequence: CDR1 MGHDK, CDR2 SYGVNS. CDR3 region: CASSVTGNTEAFF. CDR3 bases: TGTGCCAGCAGTGTGACAGGGAACACTGAAGCTTTCTTT.

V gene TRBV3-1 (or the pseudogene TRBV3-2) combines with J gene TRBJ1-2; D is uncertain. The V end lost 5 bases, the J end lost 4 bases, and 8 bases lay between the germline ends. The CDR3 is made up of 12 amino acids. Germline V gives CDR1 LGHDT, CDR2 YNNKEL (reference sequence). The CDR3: CASSDGIYGYTF. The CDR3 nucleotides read TGTGCCAGCAGCGACGGGATCTATGGCTACACCTTC.

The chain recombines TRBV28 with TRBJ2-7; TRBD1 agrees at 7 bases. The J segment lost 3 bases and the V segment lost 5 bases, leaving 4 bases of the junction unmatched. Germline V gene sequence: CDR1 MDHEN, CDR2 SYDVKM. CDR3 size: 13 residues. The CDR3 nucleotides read TGTGCCAGCAGTGGGACAGCAAACTACGAGCAGTACTTC. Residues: CASSGTANYEQYF.

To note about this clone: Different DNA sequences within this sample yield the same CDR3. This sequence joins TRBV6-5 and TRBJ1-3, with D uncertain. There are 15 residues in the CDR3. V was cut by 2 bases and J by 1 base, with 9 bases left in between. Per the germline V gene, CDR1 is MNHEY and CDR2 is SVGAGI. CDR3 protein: CASSYGAASGNTIYF. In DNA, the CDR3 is TGTGCCAGCAGTTACGGAGCTGCATCTGGAAACACCATATATTTT.